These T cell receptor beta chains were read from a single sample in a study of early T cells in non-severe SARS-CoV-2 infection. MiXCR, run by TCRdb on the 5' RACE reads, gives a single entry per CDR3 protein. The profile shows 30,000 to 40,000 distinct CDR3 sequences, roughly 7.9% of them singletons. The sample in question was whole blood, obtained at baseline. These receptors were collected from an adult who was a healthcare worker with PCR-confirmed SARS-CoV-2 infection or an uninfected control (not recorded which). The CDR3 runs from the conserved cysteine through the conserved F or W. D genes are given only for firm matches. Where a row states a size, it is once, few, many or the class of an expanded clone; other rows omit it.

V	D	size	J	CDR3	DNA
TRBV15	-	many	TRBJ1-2	CATSRRTDSSYGYTF	TGTGCCACCAGCAGGAGGACCGATTCGAGCTATGGCTACACCTTC
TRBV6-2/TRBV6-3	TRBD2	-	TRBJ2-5	CASSKTPGLAEETQYF	TGTGCCAGCAGTAAGACTCCGGGACTAGCGGAAGAGACCCAGTACTTC
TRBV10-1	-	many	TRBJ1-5	CADAPARGNQPQHF	TGCGCCGACGCGCCGGCCAGGGGCAATCAGCCCCAGCATTTT
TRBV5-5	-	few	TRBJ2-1	CASSWGPGSSYNEQFF	TGTGCCAGCAGCTGGGGGCCGGGGAGCTCCTACAATGAGCAGTTCTTC
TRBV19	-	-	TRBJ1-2	CATRQFSGYTF	TGTGCCACCCGACAGTTCTCTGGCTACACCTTC
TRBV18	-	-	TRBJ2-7	CASSPPFGEQYF	TGTGCCAGCTCACCACCTTTCGGAGAGCAGTACTTC
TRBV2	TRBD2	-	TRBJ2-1	CASILSGGSNNEQFF	TGTGCCAGCATCCTTAGCGGGGGGTCCAACAATGAGCAGTTCTTC
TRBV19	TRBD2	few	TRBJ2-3	CASTPLAGMRDTQYF	TGTGCCAGTACCCCACTAGCGGGGATGAGAGATACGCAGTATTTT
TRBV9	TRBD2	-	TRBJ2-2	CASSSGLASGELFF	TGTGCCAGCAGCTCCGGACTAGCCTCCGGGGAGCTGTTTTTT
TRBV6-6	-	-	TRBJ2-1	CASSYGAGVSYNEQFF	TGTGCCAGCAGTTACGGGGCAGGGGTGTCCTACAATGAGCAGTTCTTC
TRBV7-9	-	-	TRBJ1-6	CASSLSTEYSPLHF	TGTGCCAGCAGCTTATCGACTGAGTATTCACCCCTCCACTTT
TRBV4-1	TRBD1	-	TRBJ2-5	CASSHPGQVQETQYF	TGCGCCAGCAGCCATCCGGGACAGGTCCAAGAGACCCAGTACTTC
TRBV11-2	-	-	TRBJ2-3	CASSQWLGTDTQYF	TGTGCCAGCAGCCAGTGGTTGGGCACAGATACGCAGTATTTT
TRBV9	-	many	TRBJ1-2	CASSVGGAGGYTF	TGTGCCAGCAGCGTTGGGGGCGCCGGAGGCTACACCTTC
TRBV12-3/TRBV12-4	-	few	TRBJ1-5	CASSPAGGRANNQPQHF	TGTGCCAGCAGCCCGGCGGGGGGCAGAGCGAACAATCAGCCCCAGCATTTT
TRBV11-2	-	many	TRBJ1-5	CASSTGPGGTGQPQHF	TGTGCCAGCAGCACCGGGCCCGGGGGCACGGGTCAGCCCCAGCATTTT
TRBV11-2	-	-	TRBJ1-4	CASSLSASATNEKLFF	TGTGCCAGCAGCTTGAGCGCGAGTGCAACTAATGAAAAACTGTTTTTT
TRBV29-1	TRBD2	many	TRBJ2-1	CSVGGSGSGRPDEQFF	TGCAGCGTCGGGGGGAGCGGGTCAGGGAGACCCGATGAGCAGTTCTTC
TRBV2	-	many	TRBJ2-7	CASNPGTYEQYF	TGTGCCAGCAATCCAGGGACCTACGAGCAGTACTTC
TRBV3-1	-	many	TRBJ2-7	CASSLQSYEQYF	TGTGCCAGCAGCCTCCAGTCCTACGAGCAGTACTTC